Below are 23 T cell receptor beta chains sequenced from a single sample in a study of cytomegalovirus exposure and HLA in healthy donors. PCR was performed using 60 Vbeta and 13 Jbeta primers. Using immunoSEQ multiplex PCR, the repertoire was profiled, and TCRdb retains in-frame clones only, with some absent. The table records 100,000 to 150,000 clones, roughly 80% of them present only once. Sequenced: PBMCs. These receptors all come from a man between 18 and 29 years old in good health and CMV-seropositive.

The chain employs TRBV19 and TRBJ1-6; 10 nucleotides match TRBD1. CDR3 length equals 15 residues. Germline V gene sequence: CDR1 LNHDA, CDR2 SQIVND (reference sequence). Losses at the gene ends were 3 bases for V and 7 bases for J; bases not matched to a gene: 3. The CDR3 region has the DNA TGTGCCAGTAGTATTTTGGGACAGGGGAATTCACCCCTCCACTTT. Translation gives CASSILGQGNSPLHF.

The chain recombines TRBV6-1 with TRBJ2-5; 9 nucleotides agree with TRBD1. Germline values: CDR1 MNHNS, CDR2 SASEGT. Germline trimming cut 10 bases from V and 5 bases from J; bases unmatched to any gene: 8. The length of the CDR3 is 13 residues. As DNA, the CDR3 is TGTGCCATCAGGGACAGGGTGGGTGAGACCCAGTACTTC. It codes for CAIRDRVGETQYF.

The genes are TRBV27 and TRBJ2-7; TRBD1 matches 10 bases. The CDR3 contains 14 residues. Unmatched junction bases numbered 1, after V lost 4 bases and J lost 1 base. CDR1 MNHEY and CDR2 SMNVEV come from the germline V gene (reference sequence). The CDR3 DNA is TGTGCCAGCAGTTCGGGACAGGGGTCCTACGAGCAGTACTTC. Its translation is CASSSGQGSYEQYF.

The V call is TRBV7-3, the J call TRBJ2-2, with TRBD2 identical over 8 bases. The CDR3 contains 16 residues. The V segment lost 5 bases and the J segment 1 base; nucleotides outside the gene matches: 6. Germline CDR1 is SGHTA and CDR2 is FQGTGA. The CDR3 spells CASSRTGGVNTGELFF. CDR3 nucleotides: TGTGCCAGCAGCCGAACGGGGGGGGTGAACACCGGGGAGCTGTTTTTT.

This chain joins TRBV11-2 and TRBJ2-7, with 7 nucleotides matching TRBD2. V lost 5 bases and J lost 12; bases outside the gene matches: 13. From germline, CDR1 is SGHAT and CDR2 FQNNGV. The CDR3 sequence is 13 residues long. The CDR3 region has the DNA TGTGCCAGCAGCCCCCAGGTGGGGAGGGATTTGTACTTC. This gives the protein CASSPQVGRDLYF.

The V gene is TRBV7-9, the J gene TRBJ2-1; the match to TRBD1 covers 7 bases. V was pared by 7 bases and J by 1 base, with 10 bases of the junction left unmatched. The germline V gene encodes CDR1 SEHNR and CDR2 FQNEAQ (reference sequence). The length of the CDR3 is 16 residues. In nucleotides, the CDR3 is TGTGCCAGCACCAGTACGGACAGGTTATCCTACAATGAGCAGTTCTTC. Translated: CASTSTDRLSYNEQFF.

The chain recombines TRBV9 with TRBJ2-1; D is possibly TRBD2 (6 bases). The CDR3 has 17 amino acids. The V gene lost 3 bases and the J gene lost 7 bases, with 23 bases spanning the gap. Germline V gene data show CDR1 as SGDLS and CDR2 as YYNGEE. CDR3 coding DNA: TGTGCCAGCAGCGACCCACGCTGGGGTAGCGGTCAAAATGAGCAGTTCTTC. It codes for CASSDPRWGSGQNEQFF.

The chain employs TRBV5-5 and TRBJ2-2, with TRBD2 matching 13 bases. Germline values: CDR1 SGHKS, CDR2 YYEKEE (reference sequence). This CDR3 is 18 amino acids long. The J segment lost 0 bases and the V segment lost 3 bases, leaving 5 bases of the junction unmatched. The DNA of the CDR3 is TGTGCCAGCAGCTCTCGACTAGCGGGGGGTCCGAACACCGGGGAGCTGTTTTTT. Its protein is CASSSRLAGGPNTGELFF.

As DNA, the CDR3 is TGTGCCAGCAGTACCCAGTCCCTCTACGAGCAGTACTTC. This sequence encodes CASSTQSLYEQYF. The V and J genes are TRBV2 and TRBJ2-7; no reliable D call. Germline V gene sequence: CDR1 SNHLY, CDR2 FYNNEI. CDR3 size: 13 residues. With 5 bases removed from V and 3 bases from J, the gap between germline ends came to 11 bases. Complete variable domain (other parts from reference TRBV2 and TRBJ2-7): EPEVTQTPSHQVTQMGQEVILRCVPISNHLYFYWYRQILGQKVEFLVSFYNNEISEKSEIFDDQFSVERPDGSNFTLKIRSTKLEDSAMYFCASSTQSLYEQYFGPGTRLTVT.

Only a few counts were recorded for this clone. The rearrangement uses TRBV2 and TRBJ1-1, with 7 nucleotides matching TRBD1. Per germline, CDR1 SNHLY and CDR2 FYNNEI. The CDR3 has 18 amino acids. V trimming: 2 bases; J trimming: 3 bases; junction bases outside the gene matches: 15. Here the CDR3 reads CASSERDSLMGIDTEAFF. In DNA, the CDR3 is TGTGCCAGCAGTGAAAGGGACAGTTTAATGGGTATCGACACTGAAGCTTTCTTT.

The rearrangement uses TRBV10-3 and TRBJ2-5; 12 bases map to TRBD2. CDR1 and CDR2 from the germline V gene are ENHRY and SYGVKD. Trimming removed 3 bases from V and 3 bases from J; junction bases left unmatched: 2. This CDR3 has 15 amino acids. This CDR3 reads CAISDPSGGEETQYF. The CDR3, as DNA: TGTGCCATCAGTGACCCTAGCGGGGGGGAAGAGACCCAGTACTTC.

The chain carries TRBV13 and TRBJ2-7, with a weak D call TRBD2 (7 bases). Germline V gives CDR1 PRHDT, CDR2 FYEKMQ (reference sequence). Trimming pared 8 bases from V and 7 bases from J, leaving 18 bases between. CDR3 length: 13 residues. CDR3: CASAIGGGREQYF. CDR3 DNA sequence: TGTGCCAGCGCCATAGGGGGGGGCAGGGAGCAGTACTTC.

The V gene is TRBV10-3, the J gene TRBJ2-7; 7 positions match TRBD2. CDR1 and CDR2 from the germline V gene are ENHRY and SYGVKD. The CDR3 spans 14 residues. The J segment lost 4 bases and the V segment lost 6 bases, leaving 9 bases of the junction unmatched. The CDR3 protein is CAISESGVPYEQYF. DNA for the CDR3: TGTGCCATCAGCGAGAGCGGGGTCCCGTACGAGCAGTACTTC.

This clone was counted a single time. V usage is TRBV7-9 and J usage is TRBJ2-1; D remains ambiguous. Germline values: CDR1 SEHNR, CDR2 FQNEAQ (reference sequence). V was pared by 5 bases and J by 9 bases, with 11 bases between. The CDR3 totals 12 residues. CDR3 sequence: CASSLHRLEQFF. For the CDR3, the DNA is TGTGCCAGCAGCCTACACCGACTTGAGCAGTTCTTC.

This clone occurred a few times. J is TRBJ1-5 and V is TRBV7-9; D unclear. The CDR3 length is 14 residues. Trimming took off 4 bases at V and 0 bases at J, with 7 bases between the two ends. Germline CDR1 SEHNR, CDR2 FQNEAQ (reference sequence). DNA for the CDR3: TGTGCCAGCAGCTCGACAAATAGCAATCAGCCCCAGCATTTT. Encoded protein: CASSSTNSNQPQHF.

The chain joins TRBV4-1 to TRBJ2-7; a weak D match, TRBD1 (6 bases). The V gene lost 5 bases and the J gene lost 7 bases, with 18 bases spanning the gap. There are 14 residues in the CDR3. Germline-derived CDR1 and CDR2 are MGHRA and YSYEKL. The CDR3 region has the DNA TGCGCCAGCAGCTACCTTGCCAGGACAGAGGAGCAGTACTTC. Translating gives CASSYLARTEEQYF.

The V gene is TRBV29-1, the J gene TRBJ2-1; 7 bases fit TRBD1. With V trimmed by 7 bases and J by 5 bases, 11 bases remained unmatched. The CDR3 has 14 amino acids. The germline gives CDR1 SQVTM, CDR2 ANQGSEA. The CDR3 reads CSAVDGTVDNEQFF. In DNA, the CDR3 is TGCAGCGCTGTCGACGGGACAGTTGACAATGAGCAGTTCTTC.

V gene TRBV4-1 combines with J gene TRBJ1-6, with D uncertain. V lost 3 bases and J lost 6, with 15 bases in between. The CDR3 has 16 residues. The V gene's germline CDR1 is MGHRA and CDR2 YSYEKL. The CDR3 spells CASSHSSGEPNSPLHF. The DNA of the CDR3 is TGCGCCAGCAGCCATTCCTCCGGGGAACCTAATTCACCCCTCCACTTT.

The V gene is TRBV11-2, the J gene TRBJ1-2; D remains unclear. The CDR3 length is 18 residues. The ends were cut back, 4 bases at V and 2 bases at J, with 23 bases in the middle. CDR1 and CDR2 (germline): SGHAT, FQNNGV. The CDR3 loop reads CASSSSWESITTNYGYTF. For the CDR3, the DNA is TGTGCCAGCAGCTCTTCTTGGGAGTCGATAACTACAAACTATGGCTACACCTTC.

This clone was recorded a few times. The chain joins TRBV6-5 to TRBJ2-3, with 7 positions matching TRBD2. J lost 4 bases, V lost 2 bases, and 3 bases had no gene match. Germline values: CDR1 MNHEY, CDR2 SVGAGI. CDR3 length: 14 amino acids. The CDR3 loop is CASSYGGDADTQYF. DNA of the CDR3: TGTGCCAGCAGTTACGGGGGGGACGCAGATACGCAGTATTTT.

The chain employs TRBV13 and TRBJ2-2, with 7 bases fitting TRBD2. The germline V gene encodes CDR1 PRHDT and CDR2 FYEKMQ (reference sequence). CDR3 length equals 15 residues. The J segment lost 4 bases and the V segment lost 5 bases, leaving 7 bases of the junction unmatched. This CDR3 is CASSTRLATTGELFF. CDR3 nucleotides: TGTGCCAGCAGCACAAGACTAGCCACCACCGGGGAGCTGTTTTTT.

The chain uses TRBV29-1 and TRBJ2-7; D remains unclear. Germline-derived CDR1 and CDR2 are SQVTM and ANQGSEA. This CDR3 spans 16 amino acids. Trimming took 6 bases from V and 0 from J, leaving 21 bases between them. The CDR3 DNA sequence: TGCAGCGTCATTACTTTGAATCCGCGGAGCTCCTACGAGCAGTACTTC. As protein: CSVITLNPRSSYEQYF.

This chain connects TRBV6-5 to TRBJ1-5, with unresolved D. The CDR3 contains 13 residues. CDR1 is MNHEY and CDR2 is SVGAGI in the germline V gene. V shed 6 bases and J shed 4 bases, with 10 bases lying between them. In DNA, the CDR3 is TGTGCCAGCAGCTCGAGGGTAAATCAGCCCCAGCATTTT. Amino acids: CASSSRVNQPQHF.